The T cell receptor (beta chain) under discussion was sequenced for a study of blood T cell repertoires in COVID-19. Study background: PBMCs, B-cell-depleted T cells, or T cells provided the cDNA or gDNA that made up the material.

The V gene's germline CDR1 is SGHDT and CDR2 YYEEEE. The CDR3 sequence is 15 residues long. V lost 4 bases and J lost 5; bases outside the gene matches: 7. During active infection, Seattle patients enrolled and were then monitored through disease. As handled by the study authors: Amplified reference gene primers provided the basis for estimating nucleated cell counts. Here immunoSEQ multiplex PCR was the method, and the copy in TCRdb shows in-frame clones only, minus some. D and trimming were read from the DNA, whereas the V and J calls and clone size are those reported in that table. The data contain 300,000 to 350,000 clones, more than 70% of them singletons.

The rearrangement links TRBV5-6 to TRBJ2-5; 11 bases map to TRBD2. Sequencing was carried out using peripheral blood. This receptor was identified in a woman aged 70-85 years with COVID-19, enrolled during active disease. Here the CDR3 reads CASSARLAGKETQYF. DNA for the CDR3: TGTGCCAGCAGCGCCCGACTAGCGGGGAAGGAGACCCAGTACTTC.